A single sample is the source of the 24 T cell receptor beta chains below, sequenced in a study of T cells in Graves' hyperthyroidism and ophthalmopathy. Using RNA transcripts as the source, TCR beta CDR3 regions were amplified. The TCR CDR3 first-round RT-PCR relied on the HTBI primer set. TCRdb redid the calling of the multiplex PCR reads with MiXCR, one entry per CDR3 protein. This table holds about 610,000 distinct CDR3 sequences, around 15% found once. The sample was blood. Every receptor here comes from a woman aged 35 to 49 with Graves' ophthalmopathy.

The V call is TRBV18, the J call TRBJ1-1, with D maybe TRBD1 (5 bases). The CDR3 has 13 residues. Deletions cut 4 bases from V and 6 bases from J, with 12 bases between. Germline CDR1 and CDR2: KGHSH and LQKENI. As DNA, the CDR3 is TGTGCCAGCTCACAGTCCAGGGAATCTGAAGCTTTCTTT. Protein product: CASSQSRESEAFF.

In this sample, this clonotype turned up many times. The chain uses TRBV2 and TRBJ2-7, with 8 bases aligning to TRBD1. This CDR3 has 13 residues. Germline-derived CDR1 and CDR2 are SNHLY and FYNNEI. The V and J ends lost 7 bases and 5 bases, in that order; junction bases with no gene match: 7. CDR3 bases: TGTGCCAGCAATCTGGACAGGGTCGACGAGCAGTACTTC. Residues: CASNLDRVDEQYF.

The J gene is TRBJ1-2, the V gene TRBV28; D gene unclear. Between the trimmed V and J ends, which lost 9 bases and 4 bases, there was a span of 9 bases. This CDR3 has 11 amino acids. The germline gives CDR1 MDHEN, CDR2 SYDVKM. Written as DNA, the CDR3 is TGTGCCAGTATGACGGCCTATGGCTACACCTTC. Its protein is CASMTAYGYTF.

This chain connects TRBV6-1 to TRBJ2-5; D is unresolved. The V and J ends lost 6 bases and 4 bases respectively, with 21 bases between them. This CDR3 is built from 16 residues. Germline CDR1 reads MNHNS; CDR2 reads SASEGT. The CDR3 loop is CASSPPGPQRAETQYF. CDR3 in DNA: TGTGCCAGCAGCCCCCCCGGGCCCCAGCGAGCAGAGACCCAGTACTTC.

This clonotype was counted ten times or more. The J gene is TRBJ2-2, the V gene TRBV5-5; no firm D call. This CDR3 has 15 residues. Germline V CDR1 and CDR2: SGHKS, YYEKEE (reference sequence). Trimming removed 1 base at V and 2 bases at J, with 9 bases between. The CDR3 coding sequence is TGTGCCAGCAGCTTGCAGCTGGACAACACCGGGGAGCTGTTTTTT. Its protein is CASSLQLDNTGELFF. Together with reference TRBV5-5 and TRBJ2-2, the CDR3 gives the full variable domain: DAGVTQSPTHLIKTRGQQVTLRCSPISGHKSVSWYQQVLGQGPQFIFQYYEKEERGRGNFPDRFSARQFPNYSSELNVNALLLGDSALYLCASSLQLDNTGELFFGEGSRLTVL.

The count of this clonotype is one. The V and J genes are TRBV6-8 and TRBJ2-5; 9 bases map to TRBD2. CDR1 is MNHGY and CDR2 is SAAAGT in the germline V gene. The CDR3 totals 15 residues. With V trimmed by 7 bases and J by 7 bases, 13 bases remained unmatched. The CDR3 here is CASTAIAGVSGTQYF. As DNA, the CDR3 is TGTGCCAGCACAGCCATAGCGGGAGTATCGGGGACCCAGTACTTC.

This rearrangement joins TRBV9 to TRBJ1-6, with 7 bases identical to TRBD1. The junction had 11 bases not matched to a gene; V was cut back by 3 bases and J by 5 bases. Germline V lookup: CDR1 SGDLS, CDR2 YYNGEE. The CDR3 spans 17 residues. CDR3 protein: CASSAPLAGTDNSPLHF. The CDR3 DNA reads TGTGCCAGCAGCGCCCCACTTGCCGGGACAGATAATTCACCCCTCCACTTT.

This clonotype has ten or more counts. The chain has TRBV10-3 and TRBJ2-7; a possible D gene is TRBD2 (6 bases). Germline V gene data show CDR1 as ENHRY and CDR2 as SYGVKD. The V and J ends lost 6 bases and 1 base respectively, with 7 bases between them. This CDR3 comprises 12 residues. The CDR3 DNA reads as TGTGCCATCAGAGCGGGTTCCTACGAGCAGTACTTC. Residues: CAIRAGSYEQYF.

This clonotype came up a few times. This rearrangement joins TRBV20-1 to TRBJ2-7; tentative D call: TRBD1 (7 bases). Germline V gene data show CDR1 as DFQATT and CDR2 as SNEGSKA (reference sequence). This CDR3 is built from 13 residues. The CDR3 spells CRAGRDSAYEQYF. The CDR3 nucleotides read TGCAGGGCGGGGCGGGACAGCGCCTACGAGCAGTACTTC.

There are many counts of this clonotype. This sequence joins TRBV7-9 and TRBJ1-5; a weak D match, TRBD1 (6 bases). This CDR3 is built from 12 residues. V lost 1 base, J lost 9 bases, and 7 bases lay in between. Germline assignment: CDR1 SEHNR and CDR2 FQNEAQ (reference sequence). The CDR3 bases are TGTGCCAGCAGCTTAGGAGGGGGGCCCCAGCATTTT. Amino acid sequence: CASSLGGGPQHF.

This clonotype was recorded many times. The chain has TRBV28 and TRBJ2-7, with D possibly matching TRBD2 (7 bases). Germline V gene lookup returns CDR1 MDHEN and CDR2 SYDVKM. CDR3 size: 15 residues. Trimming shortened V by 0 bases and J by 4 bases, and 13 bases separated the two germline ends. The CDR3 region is CASSLWRGGEYEQYF. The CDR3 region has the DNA TGTGCCAGCAGTTTATGGCGCGGGGGCGAGTACGAGCAGTACTTC.

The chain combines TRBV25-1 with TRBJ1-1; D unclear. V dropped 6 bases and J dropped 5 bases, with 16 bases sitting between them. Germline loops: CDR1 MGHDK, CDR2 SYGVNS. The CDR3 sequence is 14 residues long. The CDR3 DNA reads TGTGCCAGCAGAAGGGCAGACTTGGGGACTGAAGCTTTCTTT. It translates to CASRRADLGTEAFF.

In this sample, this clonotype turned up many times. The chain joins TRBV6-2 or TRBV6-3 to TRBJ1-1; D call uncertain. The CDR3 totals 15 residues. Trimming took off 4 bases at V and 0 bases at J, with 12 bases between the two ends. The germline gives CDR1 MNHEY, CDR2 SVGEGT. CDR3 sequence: CASSLRRVMNTEAFF. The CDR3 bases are TGTGCCAGCAGTTTAAGGAGAGTCATGAACACTGAAGCTTTCTTT.

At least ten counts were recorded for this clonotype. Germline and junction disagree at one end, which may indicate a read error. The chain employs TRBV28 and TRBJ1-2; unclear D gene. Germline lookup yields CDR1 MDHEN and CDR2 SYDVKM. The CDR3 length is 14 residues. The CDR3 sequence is CASSVQTVNYGYTF. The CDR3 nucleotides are TGTGCTAGCAGTGTCCAAACAGTTAACTATGGCTACACCTTC.

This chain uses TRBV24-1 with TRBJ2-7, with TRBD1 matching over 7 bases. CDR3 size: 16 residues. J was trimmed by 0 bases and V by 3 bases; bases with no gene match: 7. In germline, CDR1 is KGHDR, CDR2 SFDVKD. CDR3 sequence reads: CATSDARDSSSYEQYF. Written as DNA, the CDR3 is TGTGCCACCAGTGATGCAAGGGACAGTAGCTCCTACGAGCAGTACTTC.

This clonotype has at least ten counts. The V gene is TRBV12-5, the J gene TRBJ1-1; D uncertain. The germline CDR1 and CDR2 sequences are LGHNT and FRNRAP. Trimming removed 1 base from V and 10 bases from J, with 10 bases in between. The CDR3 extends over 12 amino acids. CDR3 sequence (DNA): TGTGCTAGTGGTTTGGGGGCGGGGAGAGCTTTCTTT. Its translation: CASGLGAGRAFF. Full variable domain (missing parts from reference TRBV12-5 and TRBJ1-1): DARVTQTPRHKVTEMGQEVTMRCQPILGHNTVFWYRQTMMQGLELLAYFRNRAPLDDSGMPKDRFSAEMPDATLATLKIQPSEPRDSAVYFCASGLGAGRAFFGQGTRLTVV.

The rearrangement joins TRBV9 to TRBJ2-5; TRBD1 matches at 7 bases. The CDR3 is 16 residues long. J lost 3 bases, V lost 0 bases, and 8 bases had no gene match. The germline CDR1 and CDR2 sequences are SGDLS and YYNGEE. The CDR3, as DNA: TGTGCCAGCAGCGTAGGTCATACCGGGACAGAAGAGACCCAGTACTTC. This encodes CASSVGHTGTEETQYF.

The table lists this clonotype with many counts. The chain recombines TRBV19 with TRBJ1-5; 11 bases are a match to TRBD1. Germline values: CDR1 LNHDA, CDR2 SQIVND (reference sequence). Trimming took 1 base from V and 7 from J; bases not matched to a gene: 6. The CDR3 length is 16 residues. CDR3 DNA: TGTGCCAGTAGTATAGGGACAGGGGGCGAATGGCAGCCCCAGCATTTT. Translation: CASSIGTGGEWQPQHF.

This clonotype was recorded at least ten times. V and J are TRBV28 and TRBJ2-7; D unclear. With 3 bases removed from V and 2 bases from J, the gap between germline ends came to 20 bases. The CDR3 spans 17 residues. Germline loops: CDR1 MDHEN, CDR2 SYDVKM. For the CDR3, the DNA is TGTGCCAGCAGTTTTGGAGACATAAGTACGACCGCCTACGAGCAGTACTTC. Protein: CASSFGDISTTAYEQYF.

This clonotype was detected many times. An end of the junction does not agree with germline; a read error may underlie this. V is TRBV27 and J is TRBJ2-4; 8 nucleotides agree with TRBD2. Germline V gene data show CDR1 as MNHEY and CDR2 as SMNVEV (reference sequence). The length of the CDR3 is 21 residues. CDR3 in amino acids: CASSLSSPASGSLRAKNIQYF. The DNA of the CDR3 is TGTGCCAGCAGTCTATCTTCCCCGGCTAGCGGGTCGCTGCGGGCCAAAAACATTCAGTACTTC.

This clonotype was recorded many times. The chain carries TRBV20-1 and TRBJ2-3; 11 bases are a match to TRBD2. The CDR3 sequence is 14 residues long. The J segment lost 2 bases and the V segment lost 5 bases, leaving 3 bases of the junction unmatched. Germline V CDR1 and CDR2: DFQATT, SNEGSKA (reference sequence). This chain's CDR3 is CSARLAGITDTQYF. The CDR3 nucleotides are TGCAGTGCTCGACTAGCGGGGATCACAGATACGCAGTATTTT.

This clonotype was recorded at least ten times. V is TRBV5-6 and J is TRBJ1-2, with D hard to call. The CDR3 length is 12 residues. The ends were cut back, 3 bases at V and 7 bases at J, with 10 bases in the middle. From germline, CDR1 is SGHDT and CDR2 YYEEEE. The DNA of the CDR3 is TGTGCCAGCAGCTATGGACCGCGTGGCTACACCTTC. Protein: CASSYGPRGYTF.

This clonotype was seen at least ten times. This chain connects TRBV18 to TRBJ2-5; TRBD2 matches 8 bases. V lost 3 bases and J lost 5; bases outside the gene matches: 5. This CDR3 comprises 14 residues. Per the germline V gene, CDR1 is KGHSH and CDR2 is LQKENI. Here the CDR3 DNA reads TGTGCCAGCTCACCGCACCGGGAGGGGGAGACCCAGTACTTC. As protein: CASSPHREGETQYF.

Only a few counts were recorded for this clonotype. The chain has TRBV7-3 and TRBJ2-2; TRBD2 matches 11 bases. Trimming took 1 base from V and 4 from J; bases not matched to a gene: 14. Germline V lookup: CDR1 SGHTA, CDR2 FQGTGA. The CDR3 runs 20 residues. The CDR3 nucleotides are TGTGCCAGCAGCTTAATGGGACTAGCGGACCTCGTCCCGAGCACCGGGGAGCTGTTTTTT. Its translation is CASSLMGLADLVPSTGELFF.